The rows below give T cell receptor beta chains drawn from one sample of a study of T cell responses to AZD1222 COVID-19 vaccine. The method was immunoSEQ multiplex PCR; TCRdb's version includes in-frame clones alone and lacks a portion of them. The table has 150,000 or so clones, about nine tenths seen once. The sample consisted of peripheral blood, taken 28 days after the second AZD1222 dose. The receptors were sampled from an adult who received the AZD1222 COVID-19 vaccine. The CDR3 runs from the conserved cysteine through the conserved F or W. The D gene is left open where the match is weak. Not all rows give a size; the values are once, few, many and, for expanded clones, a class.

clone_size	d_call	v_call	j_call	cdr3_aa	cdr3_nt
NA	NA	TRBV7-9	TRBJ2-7	CASSLGLGETSYEQYF	TGTGCCAGCAGCTTGGGACTGGGGGAGACCTCCTACGAGCAGTACTTC
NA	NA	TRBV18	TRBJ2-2	CASSPRRGDTGELFF	TGTGCCAGCTCACCACGGAGGGGGGACACCGGGGAGCTGTTTTTT
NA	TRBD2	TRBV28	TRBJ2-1	CASSLSGAGVGNEQFF	TGTGCCAGCAGTTTATCCGGAGCGGGAGTTGGCAATGAGCAGTTCTTC
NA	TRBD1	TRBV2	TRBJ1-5	CASSAETGGDQPQHF	TGTGCCAGCAGTGCAGAGACAGGGGGTGATCAGCCCCAGCATTTT
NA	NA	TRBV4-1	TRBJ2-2	CASSRRTPSNTGELFF	TGCGCCAGCAGCCGAAGGACTCCTTCAAACACCGGGGAGCTGTTTTTT
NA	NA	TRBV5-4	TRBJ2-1	CASSLERNEQFF	TGTGCCAGCAGCCTAGAAAGGAATGAGCAGTTCTTC
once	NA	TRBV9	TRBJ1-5	CASSVDARGDQPQHF	TGTGCCAGCAGCGTAGACGCGCGCGGGGATCAGCCCCAGCATTTT
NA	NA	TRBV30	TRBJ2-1	CAWSFRAVYNEQFF	TGTGCCTGGTCCTTTCGGGCCGTCTACAATGAGCAGTTCTTC
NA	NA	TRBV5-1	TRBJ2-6	CASRRGFVNSGANVLTF	TGCGCCAGCAGACGGGGGTTCGTTAACTCTGGGGCCAACGTCCTGACTTTC
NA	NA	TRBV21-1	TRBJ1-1	CASSPRTRGAFF	TGTGCCAGCAGCCCCAGGACCAGGGGAGCTTTCTTT
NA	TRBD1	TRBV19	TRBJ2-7	CASSIGGTGAYEQYF	TGTGCCAGTAGTATAGGTGGGACAGGGGCCTACGAGCAGTACTTC
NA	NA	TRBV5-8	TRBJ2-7	CASSFFGRSDEQYF	TGTGCCAGCAGCTTTTTCGGCAGGTCTGACGAGCAGTACTTC
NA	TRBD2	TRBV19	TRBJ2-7	CASSFVAGGFYEQYF	TGTGCCAGTAGTTTCGTCGCGGGAGGGTTCTACGAGCAGTACTTC
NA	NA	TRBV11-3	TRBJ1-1	CASSLGIHTEAFF	TGTGCCAGCAGCTTGGGCATACACACTGAAGCTTTCTTT
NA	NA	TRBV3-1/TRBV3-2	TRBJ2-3	CASSGRGRDTQYF	TGTGCCAGCAGCGGAAGGGGGAGGGATACGCAGTATTTT
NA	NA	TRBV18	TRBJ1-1	CASSPSGDQYTEAFF	TGTGCCAGCTCCCCTTCGGGGGACCAGTACACTGAAGCTTTCTTT
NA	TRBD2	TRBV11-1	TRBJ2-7	CASSLRTSGNYEQYF	TGTGCCAGCAGCTTGCGGACTAGCGGGAACTACGAGCAGTACTTC
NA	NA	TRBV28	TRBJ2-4	CASRNLELAKNIQYF	TGTGCCAGCAGGAACCTGGAGCTAGCCAAAAACATTCAGTACTTC
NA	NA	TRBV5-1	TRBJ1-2	CASRTEPNYGYTF	TGCGCCAGCAGAACGGAGCCCAACTATGGCTACACCTTC